This T cell receptor beta chain appears in the sequencing data of a study of cytomegalovirus exposure and HLA in healthy donors. About the research overall: Earlier, 180 million or so T cells were analyzed, and more than 100 million unique TCR beta sequences were found among them.

Regarding this clone: Its antigen is as yet unknown.

Overall study results and limits: The majority of CMV-associated TCR beta chains were reported as apparently HLA-restricted in a later analysis.

13 Jbeta primers and 60 Vbeta primers were used for the PCR. Per the original data handling: Approximately 11 million of the 75 million to 95 million unique TCR beta chains counted in a later analysis were shared. Assay used: immunoSEQ multiplex PCR; TCRdb lists only in-frame clones, some missing. Clonal size and the V and J genes are those of that table, whereas D and trimming came from the DNA. The sample records about 150,000 clones, about 88% being singletons. From germline, CDR1 is MDHEN and CDR2 SYDVKM. V was cut by 3 bases and J by 4 bases, with 12 bases left in between. The CDR3 totals 14 residues.

Input material: PBMCs. The rearrangement links TRBV28 to TRBJ1-1, with unresolved D. The clonotype originates from a woman between 18 and 29 years old in good health and CMV-seronegative. The chain's CDR3 is CASSFRSWSTEAFF. The CDR3 coding sequence is TGTGCCAGCAGTTTTCGTAGTTGGAGCACTGAAGCTTTCTTT.